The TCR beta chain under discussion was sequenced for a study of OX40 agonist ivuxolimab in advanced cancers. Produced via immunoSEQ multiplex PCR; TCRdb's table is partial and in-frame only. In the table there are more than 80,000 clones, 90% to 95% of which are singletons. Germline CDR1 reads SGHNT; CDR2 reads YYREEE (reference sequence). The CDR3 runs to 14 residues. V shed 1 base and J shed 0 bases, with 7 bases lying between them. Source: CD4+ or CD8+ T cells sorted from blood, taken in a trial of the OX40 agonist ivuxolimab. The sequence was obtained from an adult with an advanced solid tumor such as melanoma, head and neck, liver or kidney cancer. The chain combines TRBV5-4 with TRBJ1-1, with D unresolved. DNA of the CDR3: TGTGCCAGCAGCTTGTATAGCTTGAACACTGAAGCTTTCTTT. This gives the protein CASSLYSLNTEAFF.